A single sample is the source of the 27 T cell receptor beta chains below, sequenced in a study of radiation and T cells in renal cell carcinoma. This sample's time point: blood 2 weeks post-SBRT. Specified treatment: 15 Gy SBRT to primary tumor, nephrectomy 4 weeks later. Clones were sequenced by immunoSEQ multiplex PCR, and TCRdb holds only the in-frame ones, with some missing. The data show around 75,000 clones, around 80% seen once. The sample here was blood, taken from a patient whose treatment included radiotherapy and nephrectomy. The receptors originated from a man between 60 and 70 years old with renal cell carcinoma.

The V and J genes are TRBV6-1 and TRBJ2-3; D is unresolved. V dropped 0 bases and J dropped 0 bases, with 7 bases sitting between them. Germline CDR1 and CDR2: MNHNS and SASEGT. CDR3 size: 15 residues. In nucleotides, the CDR3 is TGTGCCAGCAGTGAAGCTCCTGTTAGCACAGATACGCAGTATTTT. Its protein is CASSEAPVSTDTQYF.

This sequence joins TRBV2 and TRBJ2-7; D may be TRBD2 (5 bases). This CDR3 is built from 13 residues. Trimming took off 7 bases at V and 2 bases at J, with 12 bases between the two ends. Germline V gene sequence: CDR1 SNHLY, CDR2 FYNNEI. The CDR3 region is CASIRGGPYEQYF. The CDR3 region has the DNA TGTGCCAGCATTCGGGGTGGACCCTACGAGCAGTACTTC.

V gene TRBV10-2 combines with J gene TRBJ2-2; no reliable D call. V lost 4 bases, J lost 5 bases, and 14 bases lay in between. Germline CDR1 WSHSY, CDR2 SAAADI. This CDR3 comprises 15 residues. The CDR3, as DNA: TGCGCCAGCAGTGGTCTTGCTGGCGCTACCGGGGAGCTGTTTTTT. Encoded protein: CASSGLAGATGELFF.

The chain has TRBV5-1 and TRBJ1-2; D unclear. V was clipped by 0 bases and J by 7 bases, with 7 bases between them. This CDR3 contains 12 residues. Germline V gene data show CDR1 as SGHRS and CDR2 as YFSETQ. The CDR3 reads CASSLGRVGYTF. CDR3 sequence (DNA): TGCGCCAGCAGCTTGGGGAGGGTTGGCTACACCTTC.

The chain couples TRBV21-1 to TRBJ2-7. TRBV21-1 has pseudogene status. The CDR3 runs 10 residues. The CDR3 spells CASRVREQYF. CDR3 in DNA: TGTGCCAGCAGGGTACGCGAGCAGTACTTC.

V is TRBV5-1 and J is TRBJ1-2; 7 nucleotides match TRBD1. CDR3 length: 17 amino acids. From germline, CDR1 is SGHRS and CDR2 YFSETQ. V shed 1 base, J shed 7 bases, and the junction held 16 bases outside the gene matches. The CDR3 protein is CASSLRSDPGGQSGYTF. Written as DNA, the CDR3 is TGCGCCAGCAGCTTGAGATCAGACCCAGGGGGTCAAAGTGGCTACACCTTC. Variable domain in full (rest from reference TRBV5-1 and TRBJ1-2): KAGVTQTPRYLIKTRGQQVTLSCSPISGHRSVSWYQQTPGQGLQFLFEYFSETQRNKGNFPGRFSGRQFSNSRSEMNVSTLELGDSALYLCASSLRSDPGGQSGYTFGSGTRLTVV.

By share, this clone counts as medium-sized. The chain links TRBV9 to TRBJ2-2, with 8 positions matching TRBD2. This CDR3 contains 15 residues. Germline CDR1 and CDR2: SGDLS and YYNGEE. The junction had 1 base not matched to a gene; V was cut back by 2 bases and J by 1 base. CDR3 sequence (DNA): TGTGCCAGCAGCGTCACTAGCGGGAACACCGGGGAGCTGTTTTTT. Translated, it gives CASSVTSGNTGELFF.

J is TRBJ2-5 and V is TRBV27; the D gene is possibly TRBD1 (6 bases). The CDR3 is 15 residues long. Between the trimmed V and J ends, which lost 5 bases and 4 bases, there was a span of 17 bases. Germline CDR1 reads MNHEY; CDR2 reads SMNVEV (reference sequence). Here the CDR3 reads CASSPWTAPTETQYF. The CDR3 DNA sequence: TGTGCCAGCAGTCCTTGGACAGCTCCTACAGAGACCCAGTACTTC.

The chain couples TRBV6-1 to TRBJ1-2; TRBD1 matches at 7 bases. CDR3 length: 12 residues. The V gene's germline CDR1 is MNHNS and CDR2 SASEGT. V shed 6 bases and J 6 bases; nucleotides not matched to a gene: 4. Here the CDR3 reads CASRQGKDGYTF. The CDR3 coding sequence is TGTGCCAGCAGACAGGGGAAGGATGGCTACACCTTC.

The V and J genes are TRBV7-8 and TRBJ2-7, with D tentatively TRBD1 or TRBD2 (6 bases each). V lost 3 bases, J lost 0 bases, and 12 bases lay in between. The germline V gene encodes CDR1 SGHVS and CDR2 FQNEAQ. The CDR3 spans 15 residues. The CDR3 nucleotides read TGTGCCAGCAGCTTGCGGGACATGAGCTCCTACGAGCAGTACTTC. Its translation is CASSLRDMSSYEQYF.

The V and J genes are TRBV10-1 and TRBJ2-6; D call uncertain. With 4 bases removed from V and 2 bases from J, the gap between germline ends came to 3 bases. The CDR3 covers 13 residues. Per germline, CDR1 WNHNN and CDR2 SYGVQD (reference sequence). This CDR3 reads CASSVAGANVLTF. The CDR3 bases are TGCGCCAGCAGTGTGGCTGGGGCCAACGTCCTGACTTTC.

The rearrangement joins TRBV19 to TRBJ2-1; possible D gene TRBD1, 6 bases. The germline gives CDR1 LNHDA, CDR2 SQIVND (reference sequence). With 6 bases removed from V and 4 bases from J, the gap between germline ends came to 10 bases. CDR3 size: 13 residues. CDR3 DNA sequence: TGTGCCAGTAGACAGGGCAGGTACAATGAGCAGTTCTTC. Protein sequence: CASRQGRYNEQFF.

The chain employs TRBV6-1 and TRBJ2-3, with D uncertain. The germline CDR1 and CDR2 sequences are MNHNS and SASEGT. This CDR3 contains 13 residues. Trimming took off 11 bases at V and 2 bases at J, with 14 bases between the two ends. CDR3 sequence: CALNEELTDTQYF. CDR3 coding DNA: TGTGCCCTCAATGAGGAACTCACAGATACGCAGTATTTT.

The rearrangement links TRBV5-1 to TRBJ2-2; D remains ambiguous. In germline, CDR1 is SGHRS, CDR2 YFSETQ. Trimming removed 2 bases at V and 4 bases at J, with 12 bases between. This CDR3 is 15 amino acids long. The chain's CDR3 is CASSLSMGGTGELFF. CDR3 in DNA: TGCGCCAGCAGCTTATCTATGGGCGGCACCGGGGAGCTGTTTTTT.

The chain uses TRBV10-1 and TRBJ1-5; no clear D. The germline V and J ends were trimmed by 6 bases and 5 bases, with 11 bases remaining between them. Germline V gives CDR1 WNHNN, CDR2 SYGVQD (reference sequence). This CDR3 is 13 amino acids long. The CDR3, as DNA: TGCGCCAGCAGGGAACAGTGGGATCAGCCCCAGCATTTT. Translation gives CASREQWDQPQHF.

The rearrangement joins TRBV5-6 to TRBJ2-7; no reliable D call. Germline V gives CDR1 SGHDT, CDR2 YYEEEE. This CDR3 comprises 13 residues. V was trimmed by 1 base and J by 5 bases, leaving 10 bases between them. The CDR3 nucleotides are TGTGCCAGCAGCTTGTACTTAGTCCACGAGCAGTACTTC. Amino acid sequence: CASSLYLVHEQYF.

The CDR3: CASTQGLRFTDTQYF. The CDR3 DNA sequence: TGCGCCAGCACCCAGGGACTACGGTTCACAGATACGCAGTATTTT. The chain recombines TRBV4-1 with TRBJ2-3, with 7 positions matching TRBD2. Trimming cost V 7 bases and J 2 bases; bases outside gene matches: 9. The germline V gene encodes CDR1 MGHRA and CDR2 YSYEKL. The CDR3 covers 15 residues.

This clone was detected only a few times. This chain joins TRBV14 and TRBJ2-7; D remains unclear. This CDR3 is built from 12 residues. CDR1 and CDR2 (germline): SGHDN, FVKESK. With 1 base removed from V and 3 bases from J, the gap between germline ends came to 4 bases. The CDR3 loop reads CASSQGGYEQYF. The CDR3 DNA reads TGTGCCAGCAGCCAAGGAGGCTACGAGCAGTACTTC.

This sequence joins TRBV10-3 and TRBJ2-3, with D unresolved. Germline-derived CDR1 and CDR2 are ENHRY and SYGVKD. The CDR3 has 13 amino acids. Trimming removed 4 bases from V and 2 bases from J, with 7 bases in between. CDR3 sequence (DNA): TGTGCCATCAGTGTTAGGGACACAGATACGCAGTATTTT. Encoded protein: CAISVRDTDTQYF.

J is TRBJ2-7 and V is TRBV2; 9 bases match TRBD1. Per germline, CDR1 SNHLY and CDR2 FYNNEI. J was trimmed by 0 bases and V by 7 bases; bases with no gene match: 4. This CDR3 region has 14 residues. The CDR3 DNA sequence: TGTGCCAGCATACGGGACAGGGCCTCCTACGAGCAGTACTTC. Its translation is CASIRDRASYEQYF.

The V gene is TRBV7-8, the J gene TRBJ2-5; 10 nucleotides align to TRBD1. The CDR3 length is 16 residues. The V segment lost 5 bases and the J segment 5 bases; nucleotides outside the gene matches: 11. Germline lookup yields CDR1 SGHVS and CDR2 FQNEAQ. CDR3 loop: CASSGRQGAYGETQYF. The DNA for the CDR3 is TGTGCCAGCAGCGGGAGACAGGGGGCGTATGGGGAGACCCAGTACTTC.

This clone showed up just a few times. V usage is TRBV7-9 and J usage is TRBJ1-1, with D unclear. V was pared by 1 base and J by 0 bases, with 12 bases between. The CDR3 length is 16 residues. CDR1 SEHNR and CDR2 FQNEAQ come from the germline V gene (reference sequence). CDR3 protein: CASSLDWQTMNTEAFF. CDR3 sequence (DNA): TGTGCCAGCAGCTTAGATTGGCAGACCATGAACACTGAAGCTTTCTTT.

There are many counts of this clone. V and J are TRBV9 and TRBJ2-7, with D unresolved. Germline lookup yields CDR1 SGDLS and CDR2 YYNGEE. V was pared by 0 bases and J by 3 bases, with 7 bases between. There are 13 residues in the CDR3. CDR3 bases: TGTGCCAGCAGCGTAGAAGCCCACTACGAGCAGTACTTC. Its protein product is CASSVEAHYEQYF.

The chain carries TRBV16 and TRBJ1-5; TRBD1 agrees at 7 bases. CDR3 length: 19 residues. The ends lost 4 bases at V and 0 bases at J; junction bases unmatched: 15. CDR1 KGHSY and CDR2 FQNENV come from the germline V gene. CDR3 protein: CASSRARGGAGYSNQPQHF. The CDR3, as DNA: TGTGCCAGCAGCCGGGCGCGAGGGGGCGCAGGTTATAGCAATCAGCCCCAGCATTTT.

The chain links TRBV4-2 to TRBJ2-5; either TRBD1 or TRBD2 may supply D (5 bases each). This CDR3 is 17 amino acids long. In germline, CDR1 is LGHNA, CDR2 YNFKEQ. With 4 bases removed from V and 4 bases from J, the gap between germline ends came to 22 bases. The CDR3 sequence is CASSPMFSEGIIETQYF. For the CDR3, the DNA is TGTGCCAGCAGCCCAATGTTCAGTGAGGGGATAATAGAGACCCAGTACTTC.

The chain combines TRBV28 with TRBJ2-7; TRBD1 matches 11 bases. The germline V gene encodes CDR1 MDHEN and CDR2 SYDVKM. This CDR3 spans 18 amino acids. Trimming removed 4 bases from V and 6 bases from J; junction bases left unmatched: 17. The CDR3 DNA follows: TGTGCCAGCAGTTCCCCCCGCCCCGGGACAGGGGGTCCGGGCGAGCAGTACTTC. Translating gives CASSSPRPGTGGPGEQYF. The variable domain in full, completed from reference TRBV28 and TRBJ2-7, reads DVKVTQSSRYLVKRTGEKVFLECVQDMDHENMFWYRQDPGLGLRLIYFSYDVKMKEKGDIPEGYSVSREKKERFSLILESASTNQTSMYLCASSSPRPGTGGPGEQYFGPGTRLTVT.

Only a few counts were recorded for this clone. The rearrangement joins TRBV4-2 to TRBJ1-1; 7 bases are shared with TRBD1. V shed 1 base, J shed 5 bases, and the junction held 7 bases outside the gene matches. Germline CDR1 LGHNA, CDR2 YNFKEQ. There are 15 residues in the CDR3. The CDR3, as DNA: TGTGCCAGCAGCCAAGGGTCGGCAGGGGGGACTGAAGCTTTCTTT. Its translation: CASSQGSAGGTEAFF.